This T cell receptor beta chain derives from a study of blood T cell repertoires in COVID-19. In the study overall: COVID-19 samples, acute and convalescent, were from the United States, Italy and Spain. Nucleic acid was either cDNA or gDNA, and it came from T cells, B-cell-depleted T cells, or PBMCs.

The V gene's germline CDR1 is SQVTM and CDR2 ANQGSEA. The length of the CDR3 is 13 residues. V gave up 0 bases and J gave up 4 bases, with 9 bases separating them. Profiling relied on immunoSEQ multiplex PCR, and the TCRdb table lists in-frame clones only, not all of them. Here the sample spans some 76,000 clones, more than 80% being singletons. The V and J genes are TRBV29-1 and TRBJ1-2; D is uncertain. The sequenced sample was peripheral blood. This sequence was found in a woman in her sixties or seventies with acute or convalescent COVID-19. The CDR3, as DNA: TGCAGCGTTGAAGATCTGGGCCCCTATGGCTACACCTTC. Translating gives CSVEDLGPYGYTF.